A single sample is the source of the 16 T cell receptor beta chains below, sequenced in a study of CD8+ T cells in alopecia areata. Regarding treatment: oral pan-JAK inhibitor, 5-10 mg twice daily. Sequencing used cDNA as its template, made by extracting RNA and reverse transcribing it. Produced via immunoSEQ multiplex PCR; TCRdb's table is partial and in-frame only. Here the sample spans roughly 73,000 clones, 29% being singletons. Sequenced here: CD8+ T cells sorted from blood, sampled at week 4, from a patient treated with tofacitinib. These receptors originate from a human donor with alopecia areata.

V is TRBV27 and J is TRBJ2-1; 9 bases match TRBD2. Germline CDR1 reads MNHEY; CDR2 reads SMNVEV (reference sequence). The junction had 11 bases not matched to a gene; V was cut back by 8 bases and J by 9 bases. The CDR3 has 14 amino acids. The CDR3 is CASRHVGGGGEQFF. In DNA form, the CDR3 reads TGTGCCAGCCGCCACGTTGGCGGGGGGGGTGAGCAGTTCTTC.

The chain has TRBV4-3 and TRBJ2-1; 8 nucleotides line up with TRBD1. V lost 4 bases and J lost 8; bases outside the gene matches: 7. Germline V gives CDR1 LGHNA, CDR2 YSLEER. This CDR3 comprises 14 residues. The CDR3 DNA follows: TGCGCCAGCAGCCGCACACTCAGGGGGCATGAGCAGTTCTTC. This translates into CASSRTLRGHEQFF.

This clone has a handful of counts. The chain recombines TRBV5-6 with TRBJ2-7, with 10 nucleotides matching TRBD2. Germline loops: CDR1 SGHDT, CDR2 YYEEEE. Trimming removed 6 bases from V and 5 bases from J; junction bases left unmatched: 14. The CDR3 extends over 16 amino acids. This chain's CDR3 is CASTHQPGLARNEQYF. CDR3 sequence (DNA): TGTGCCAGCACCCACCAACCGGGACTAGCGCGAAACGAGCAGTACTTC.

This clone was counted a few times. This chain uses TRBV29-1 with TRBJ2-3; 7 positions match TRBD2. The CDR3 runs to 13 residues. In germline, CDR1 is SQVTM, CDR2 ANQGSEA. Germline trimming cut 5 bases from V and 4 bases from J; bases unmatched to any gene: 6. CDR3 loop: CSVRPGLADTQYF. In DNA, the CDR3 is TGCAGCGTTCGACCCGGACTAGCAGATACGCAGTATTTT.

The rearrangement joins TRBV30 to TRBJ1-5; 9 bases line up with TRBD1. The CDR3 length is 14 residues. The J segment lost 5 bases and the V segment lost 5 bases, leaving 7 bases of the junction unmatched. Germline lookup yields CDR1 GTSNPN and CDR2 SVGIG (reference sequence). CDR3 sequence (DNA): TGTGCCTGGGACCGGGACAGGGTCTATCAGCCCCAGCATTTT. This codes for CAWDRDRVYQPQHF.

This clone was counted between two and nine times. The chain is built from TRBV2 and TRBJ2-7; 10 nucleotides agree with TRBD1. The V gene's germline CDR1 is SNHLY and CDR2 FYNNEI. CDR3 length equals 15 residues. J was trimmed by 3 bases and V by 9 bases; bases with no gene match: 11. The CDR3 is CARDLGTGVRYEQYF. For the CDR3, the DNA is TGTGCCAGGGACCTCGGGACAGGGGTACGCTACGAGCAGTACTTC.

The chain carries TRBV15 and TRBJ2-7, with 8 nucleotides matching TRBD2. Germline values: CDR1 LNHNV, CDR2 YYDKDF (reference sequence). The CDR3 extends over 15 amino acids. V dropped 5 bases and J dropped 4; count of bases not matched to a gene: 10. CDR3 protein: CATSPTGGTLYEQYF. CDR3 DNA sequence: TGTGCCACCAGCCCTACGGGAGGGACCCTGTACGAGCAGTACTTC. Complete variable domain (other parts from reference TRBV15 and TRBJ2-7): DAMVIQNPRYQVTQFGKPVTLSCSQTLNHNVMYWYQQKSSQAPKLLFHYYDKDFNNEADTPDNFQSRRPNTSFCFLDIRSPGLGDTAMYLCATSPTGGTLYEQYFGPGTRLTVT.

The V gene is TRBV12-5, the J gene TRBJ2-5; D is unresolved. CDR3 size: 14 residues. Germline loops: CDR1 LGHNT, CDR2 FRNRAP. Trimming shortened V by 1 base and J by 5 bases, and 11 bases separated the two germline ends. CDR3 protein: CASGLDTHRETQYF. CDR3 in DNA: TGTGCTAGTGGTTTGGACACGCACCGGGAGACCCAGTACTTC.

This clone was counted between two and nine times. The CDR3 region has the DNA TGCGCCAGCAGCTTGCGGACAGGTTCCTACAATGAGCAGTTCTTC. It codes for CASSLRTGSYNEQFF. The chain joins TRBV5-1 to TRBJ2-1; 7 positions agree with TRBD1. In germline, CDR1 is SGHRS, CDR2 YFSETQ. The V and J ends lost 1 base and 1 base, in that order; junction bases with no gene match: 2. The CDR3 sequence is 15 residues long.

The chain employs TRBV18 and TRBJ2-7; D is undetermined. Germline-derived CDR1 and CDR2 are KGHSH and LQKENI. V lost 3 bases and J lost 10, with 25 bases in between. The length of the CDR3 is 16 residues. CDR3 sequence reads: CASSPFWSVKGYYQYF. The DNA for the CDR3 is TGTGCCAGCTCACCTTTCTGGAGCGTTAAGGGCTACTATCAGTACTTC.

This clone qualifies as medium-sized (0.01 to 0.1%). This chain uses TRBV7-9 with TRBJ2-2; 12 bases align to TRBD2. Germline CDR1 is SEHNR and CDR2 is FQNEAQ (reference sequence). V lost 5 bases to trimming and J lost 0 bases; unmatched junction nucleotides: 1. This CDR3 region has 16 residues. This chain's CDR3 is CASSRTSGANTGELFF. The CDR3 bases are TGTGCCAGCAGCCGGACTAGCGGGGCGAACACCGGGGAGCTGTTTTTT.

The J gene is TRBJ2-7, the V gene TRBV6-5, with D maybe TRBD2 (5 bases). V gave up 5 bases and J gave up 3 bases, with 11 bases separating them. Germline CDR1 reads MNHEY; CDR2 reads SVGAGI. The CDR3 has 13 residues. The CDR3 DNA reads TGTGCCAGCAGTCCGAGAGGAGGCTACGAGCAGTACTTC. Translated, it gives CASSPRGGYEQYF.

The CDR3 nucleotides are TGTGCTAGTGGGGCGGGCTGGACTAGACCTCATGAGCAGTTCTTC. It translates to CASGAGWTRPHEQFF. The rearrangement uses TRBV19 and TRBJ2-1; 7 bases agree with TRBD2. The V gene's germline CDR1 is LNHDA and CDR2 SQIVND (reference sequence). The CDR3 runs to 15 residues.

The gene calls are TRBV4-1 and TRBJ2-1; 10 nucleotides align to TRBD2. Germline V CDR1 and CDR2: MGHRA, YSYEKL. The CDR3 sequence is 15 residues long. V lost 3 bases and J lost 8; bases outside the gene matches: 7. CDR3 sequence (DNA): TGCGCCAGCAGCCACCGAGCGGGAGGGATTGATGAGCAGTTCTTC. It yields the protein CASSHRAGGIDEQFF.

This clone was picked up one time. CDR3 sequence (DNA): TGTGCCAGCAGCCCGCCAACCTACAATGAGCAGTTCTTC. Residues: CASSPPTYNEQFF. This sequence joins TRBV11-2 and TRBJ2-1; D not certain. This CDR3 is 13 amino acids long. Deletions cut 5 bases from V and 2 bases from J, with 7 bases between. The V gene's germline CDR1 is SGHAT and CDR2 FQNNGV.

The chain links TRBV29-1 to TRBJ1-2; D unresolved. This CDR3 comprises 11 residues. The ends were cut back, 3 bases at V and 6 bases at J, with 8 bases in the middle. Looked up from germline, CDR1 is SQVTM and CDR2 is ANQGSEA. CDR3 amino acids: CSVDGSDGYTF. The DNA of the CDR3 is TGCAGCGTTGATGGTAGCGATGGCTACACCTTC.